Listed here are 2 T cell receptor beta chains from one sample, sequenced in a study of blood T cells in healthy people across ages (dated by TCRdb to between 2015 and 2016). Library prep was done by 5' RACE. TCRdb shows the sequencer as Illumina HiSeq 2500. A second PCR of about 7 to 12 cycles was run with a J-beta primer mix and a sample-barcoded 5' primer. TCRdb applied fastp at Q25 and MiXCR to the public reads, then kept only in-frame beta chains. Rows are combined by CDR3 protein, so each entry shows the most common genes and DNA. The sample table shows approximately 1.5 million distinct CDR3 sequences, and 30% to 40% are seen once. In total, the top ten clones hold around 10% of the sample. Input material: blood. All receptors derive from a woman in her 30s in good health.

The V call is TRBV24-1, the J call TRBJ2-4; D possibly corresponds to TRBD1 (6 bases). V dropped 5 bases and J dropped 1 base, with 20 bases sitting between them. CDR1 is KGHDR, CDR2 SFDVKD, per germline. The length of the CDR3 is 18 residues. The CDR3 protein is CATSGRTALNGAKNIQYF. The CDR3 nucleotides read TGTGCCACCAGTGGCAGGACAGCTCTAAATGGGGCCAAAAACATTCAGTACTTC.

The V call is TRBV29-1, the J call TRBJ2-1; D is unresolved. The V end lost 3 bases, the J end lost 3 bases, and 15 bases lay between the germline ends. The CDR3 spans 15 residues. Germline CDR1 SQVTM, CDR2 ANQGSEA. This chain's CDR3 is CSVDFQDVYYNEQFF. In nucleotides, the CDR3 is TGCAGCGTTGATTTTCAGGATGTTTACTACAATGAGCAGTTCTTC.